This entry concerns a single TCR beta chain. The sample originates from a study of blood T cell repertoires in COVID-19. Study information: Samples came from the United States, Italy and Spain, spanning acute and convalescent COVID-19. T cells, B-cell-depleted T cells, or PBMCs provided the cDNA or gDNA that served as material.

How the authors handled the data: Amplified reference gene primers provided the basis for estimating nucleated cell counts. Assay: immunoSEQ multiplex PCR; the TCRdb copy retains only in-frame clones and omits some. Clone size and V and J calls were adopted from that table, with D and trimming inferred from the DNA. The profile shows about 87,000 clones, more than 85% of them singletons. The CDR3 consists of 14 residues. The germline gives CDR1 LGHDT, CDR2 YNNKEL (reference sequence). The trim removed 5 bases at V and 10 bases at J, leaving 6 bases unmatched. The chain employs TRBV3-1 (or the pseudogene TRBV3-2) and TRBJ1-6; the match to TRBD1 covers 9 bases. The source is a man aged 40-55 years with acute or convalescent COVID-19. The sequenced sample consisted of peripheral blood. The CDR3 DNA follows: TGTGCCAGCAGCGACAGGGGGAATCGATCACCCCTCCACTTT. Translation gives CASSDRGNRSPLHF.